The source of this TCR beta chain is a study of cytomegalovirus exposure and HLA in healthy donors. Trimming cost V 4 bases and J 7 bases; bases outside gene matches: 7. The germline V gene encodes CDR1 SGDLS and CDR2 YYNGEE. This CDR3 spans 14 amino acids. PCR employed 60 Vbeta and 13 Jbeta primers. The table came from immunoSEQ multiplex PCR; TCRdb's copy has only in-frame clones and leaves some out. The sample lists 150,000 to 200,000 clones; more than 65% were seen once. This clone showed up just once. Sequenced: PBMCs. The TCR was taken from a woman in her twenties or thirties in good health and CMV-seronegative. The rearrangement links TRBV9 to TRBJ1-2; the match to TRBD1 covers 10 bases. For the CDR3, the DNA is TGTGCCAGCAGCCAGGGACAGGGGATTTTTGGCTACACCTTC. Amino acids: CASSQGQGIFGYTF.